The 10 T cell receptor beta chains in this list originate from one sample, sequenced in a study of T cells in Graves' hyperthyroidism and ophthalmopathy. Amplified regions were TCR beta CDR3 sequences from RNA transcripts. Researchers ran a first-round RT-PCR on the TCR CDR3 using the HTBI primer set. TCRdb used MiXCR to reprocess the multiplex PCR reads, holding one entry per CDR3 protein. This sample yields fewer than 400,000 distinct CDR3 sequences, of which approximately 15% are seen a single time; about 27% belongs to the top ten. Sequences were obtained from blood. The receptors were gathered from a young woman with Graves' hyperthyroidism that later progressed to Graves' ophthalmopathy.

The gene calls are TRBV30 and TRBJ2-6, with unresolved D. Trimming removed 3 bases at V and 0 bases at J, with 6 bases between. The V gene's germline CDR1 is GTSNPN and CDR2 SVGIG (reference sequence). The CDR3 extends over 14 amino acids. The CDR3 DNA is TGTGCCTGGAGCGCCGACTCTGGGGCCAACGTCCTGACTTTC. It translates to CAWSADSGANVLTF.

This clonotype was seen many times. The chain recombines TRBV7-2 with TRBJ2-7, with D possibly being TRBD1 (6 bases). The length of the CDR3 is 11 residues. The V gene's germline CDR1 is SGHTA and CDR2 FQGNSA. Trimming stripped 6 bases from V and 6 bases from J, with 9 bases between. Here the CDR3 DNA reads TGTGCCAGCAGTTACAGGGTCGAGCAGTACTTC. Its protein is CASSYRVEQYF.

As regards this clonotype: A much larger clonotype is one base distant, so this may be a read error. The chain employs TRBV6-5 and TRBJ1-1; a weak D match, TRBD1 (5 bases). Looked up from germline, CDR1 is MNHEY and CDR2 is SVGAGI. CDR3 size: 15 residues. The CDR3 spells CASSYAPGMDTGAFF. Written as DNA, the CDR3 is TGTGCCAGCAGTTACGCCCCGGGGATGGACACTGGAGCTTTCTTT.

This clonotype showed up many times. The chain employs TRBV11-3 and TRBJ2-7; a possible D gene is TRBD2 (5 bases). Looked up from germline, CDR1 is SGHNT and CDR2 is YENEEA. The V end lost 0 bases, the J end lost 6 bases, and 9 bases lay between the germline ends. The CDR3 covers 13 residues. CDR3 bases: TGTGCCAGCAGCTTAGATCGGAGCGGCGAGCAGTACTTC. Translated: CASSLDRSGEQYF.

This clonotype was counted a few times. The V gene is TRBV2, the J gene TRBJ2-1; the D gene is possibly TRBD2 (7 bases). The CDR3 loop spans 15 amino acids. V was clipped by 8 bases and J by 4 bases, with 18 bases between them. From germline, CDR1 is SNHLY and CDR2 FYNNEI. This CDR3 reads CASQNGGLDYNEQFF. The CDR3 DNA follows: TGTGCCAGCCAAAACGGGGGGCTGGATTACAATGAGCAGTTCTTC.

The rearrangement links TRBV12-3 or TRBV12-4 to TRBJ2-7; 10 positions match TRBD2. The CDR3 extends over 16 amino acids. V dropped 1 base and J dropped 4; count of bases not matched to a gene: 7. This chain's CDR3 is CASSLGPSGRGYEQYF. The CDR3 DNA reads as TGTGCCAGCAGTTTAGGCCCGAGCGGGAGGGGGTACGAGCAGTACTTC.

This chain uses TRBV28 with TRBJ1-1; 8 nucleotides match TRBD1. There are 16 residues in the CDR3. The germline CDR1 and CDR2 sequences are MDHEN and SYDVKM. Unmatched junction bases numbered 15, after V lost 6 bases and J lost 6 bases. The CDR3 sequence is CASRQPTGAGMAEAFF. In nucleotides, the CDR3 is TGTGCCAGCAGACAACCGACAGGGGCGGGCATGGCTGAAGCTTTCTTT.

V gene TRBV6-1 combines with J gene TRBJ2-4, with D unresolved. From germline, CDR1 is MNHNS and CDR2 SASEGT. The CDR3 is 15 amino acids. Trimming took 6 bases from V and 1 from J, leaving 13 bases between them. Written as DNA, the CDR3 is TGTGCCAGCAGCTCACTGGCGTGGGCCAAAAACATTCAGTACTTC. Translated, it gives CASSSLAWAKNIQYF.

This clonotype was seen many times. This rearrangement joins TRBV28 to TRBJ1-1; 7 bases are shared with TRBD1. The CDR3 contains 14 residues. V lost 5 bases and J lost 4; bases outside the gene matches: 7. Per germline, CDR1 MDHEN and CDR2 SYDVKM. CDR3 nucleotide sequence: TGTGCCAGCAGTCCCCCGGACAGGTTCACTGAAGCTTTCTTT. It is translated as CASSPPDRFTEAFF. The full variable domain, rest sourced from reference TRBV28 and TRBJ1-1, is DVKVTQSSRYLVKRTGEKVFLECVQDMDHENMFWYRQDPGLGLRLIYFSYDVKMKEKGDIPEGYSVSREKKERFSLILESASTNQTSMYLCASSPPDRFTEAFFGQGTRLTVV.

There are a few counts of this clonotype. V is TRBV2 and J is TRBJ1-1; no clear D gene. Germline lookup yields CDR1 SNHLY and CDR2 FYNNEI. This CDR3 is 14 amino acids long. Between the trimmed V and J ends, which lost 5 bases and 1 base, there was a span of 11 bases. The CDR3 loop is CASSNPGPNTEAFF. The CDR3 bases are TGTGCCAGCAGTAATCCGGGCCCGAACACTGAAGCTTTCTTT.